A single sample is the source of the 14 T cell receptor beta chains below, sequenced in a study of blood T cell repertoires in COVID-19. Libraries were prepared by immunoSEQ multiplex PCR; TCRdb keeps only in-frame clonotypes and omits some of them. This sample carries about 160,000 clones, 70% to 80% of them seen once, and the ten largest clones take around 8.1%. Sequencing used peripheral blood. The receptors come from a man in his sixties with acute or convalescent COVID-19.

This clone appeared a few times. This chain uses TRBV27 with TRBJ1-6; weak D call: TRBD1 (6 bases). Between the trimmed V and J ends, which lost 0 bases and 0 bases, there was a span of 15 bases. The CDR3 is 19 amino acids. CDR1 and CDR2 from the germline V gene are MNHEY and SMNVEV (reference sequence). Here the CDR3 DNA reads TGTGCCAGCAGTTTATCGGCGGACAGTAGTCACTCCTATAATTCACCCCTCCACTTT. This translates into CASSLSADSSHSYNSPLHF.

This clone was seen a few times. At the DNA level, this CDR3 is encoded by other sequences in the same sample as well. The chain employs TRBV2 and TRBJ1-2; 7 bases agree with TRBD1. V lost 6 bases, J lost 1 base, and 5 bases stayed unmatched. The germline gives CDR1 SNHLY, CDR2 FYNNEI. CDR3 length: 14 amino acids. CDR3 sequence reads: CASRPGQINYGYTF. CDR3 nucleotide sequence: TGTGCCAGCAGGCCGGGACAGATTAACTATGGCTACACCTTC.

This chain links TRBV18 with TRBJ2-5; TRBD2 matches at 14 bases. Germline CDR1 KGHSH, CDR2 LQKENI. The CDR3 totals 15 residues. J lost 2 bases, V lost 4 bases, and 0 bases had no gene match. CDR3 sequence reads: CASSRTSGGQETQYF. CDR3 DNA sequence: TGTGCCAGCTCACGGACTAGCGGGGGGCAAGAGACCCAGTACTTC.

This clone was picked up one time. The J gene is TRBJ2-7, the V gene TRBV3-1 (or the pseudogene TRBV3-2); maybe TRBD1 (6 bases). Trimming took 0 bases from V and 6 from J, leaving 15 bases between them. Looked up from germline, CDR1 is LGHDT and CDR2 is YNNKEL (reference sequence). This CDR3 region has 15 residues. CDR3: CASSQDRVRGGEQYF. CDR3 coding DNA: TGTGCCAGCAGCCAAGATCGTGTGAGAGGGGGCGAGCAGTACTTC.

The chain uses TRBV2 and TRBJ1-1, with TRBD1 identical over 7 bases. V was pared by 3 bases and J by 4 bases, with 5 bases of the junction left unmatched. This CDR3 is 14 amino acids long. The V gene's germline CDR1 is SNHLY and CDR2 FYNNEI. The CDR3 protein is CASSDLGGGTEAFF. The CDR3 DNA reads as TGTGCCAGCAGTGACTTAGGGGGCGGCACTGAAGCTTTCTTT.

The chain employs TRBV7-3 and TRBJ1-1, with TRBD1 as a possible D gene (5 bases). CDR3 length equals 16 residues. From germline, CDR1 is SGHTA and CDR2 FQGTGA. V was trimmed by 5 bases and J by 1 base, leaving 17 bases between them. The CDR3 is CASSPRGRSQNTEAFF. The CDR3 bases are TGTGCCAGCAGCCCCCGGGGGAGGTCCCAGAACACTGAAGCTTTCTTT.

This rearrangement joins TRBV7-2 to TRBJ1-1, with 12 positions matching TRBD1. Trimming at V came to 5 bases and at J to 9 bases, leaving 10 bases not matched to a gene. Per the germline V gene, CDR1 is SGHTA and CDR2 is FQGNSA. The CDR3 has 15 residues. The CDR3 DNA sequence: TGTGCCAGCAGCGTTTTGTGGGACAGGGGGCGCAAAGCTTTCTTT. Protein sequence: CASSVLWDRGRKAFF.

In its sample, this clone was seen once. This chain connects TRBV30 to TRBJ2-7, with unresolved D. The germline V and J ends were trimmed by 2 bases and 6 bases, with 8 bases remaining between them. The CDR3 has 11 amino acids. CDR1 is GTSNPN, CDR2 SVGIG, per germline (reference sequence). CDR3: CAWSQTPEQYF. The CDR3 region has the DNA TGTGCCTGGAGTCAAACTCCCGAGCAGTACTTC.

CDR3 in amino acids: CSVENGDRDIQYF. CDR3 sequence (DNA): TGCAGCGTTGAAAACGGAGACAGGGACATTCAGTACTTC. V usage is TRBV29-1 and J usage is TRBJ2-4, with 7 nucleotides matching TRBD1. CDR3 length: 13 residues. J lost 8 bases, V lost 2 bases, and 6 bases had no gene match. The germline V gene has CDR1 SQVTM and CDR2 ANQGSEA.

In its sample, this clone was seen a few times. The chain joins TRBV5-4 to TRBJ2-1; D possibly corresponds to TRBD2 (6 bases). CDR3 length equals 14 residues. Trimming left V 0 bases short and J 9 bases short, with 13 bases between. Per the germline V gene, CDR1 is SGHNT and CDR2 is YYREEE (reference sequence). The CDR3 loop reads CASSLVMGGGEQFF. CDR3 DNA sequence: TGTGCCAGCAGCTTGGTCATGGGGGGTGGTGAGCAGTTCTTC.

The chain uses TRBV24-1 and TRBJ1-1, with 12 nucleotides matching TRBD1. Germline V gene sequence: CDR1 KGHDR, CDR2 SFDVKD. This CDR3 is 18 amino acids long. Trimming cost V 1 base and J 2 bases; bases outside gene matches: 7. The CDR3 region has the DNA TGTGCCACCAGTGATTTTGGGACAGGGGGCAAACCAAACACTGAAGCTTTCTTT. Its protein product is CATSDFGTGGKPNTEAFF.

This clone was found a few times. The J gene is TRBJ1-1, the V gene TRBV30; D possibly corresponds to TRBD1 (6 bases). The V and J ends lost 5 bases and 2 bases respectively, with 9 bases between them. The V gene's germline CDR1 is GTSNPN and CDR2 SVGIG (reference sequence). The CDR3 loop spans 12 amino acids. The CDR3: CAWAGTNTEAFF. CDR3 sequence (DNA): TGTGCCTGGGCCGGGACAAACACTGAAGCTTTCTTT.

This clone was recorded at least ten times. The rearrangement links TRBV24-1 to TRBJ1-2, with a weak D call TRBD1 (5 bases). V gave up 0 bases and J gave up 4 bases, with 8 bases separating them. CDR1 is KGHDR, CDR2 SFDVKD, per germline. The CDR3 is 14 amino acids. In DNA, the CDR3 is TGTGCCACCAGTGATTTGGGTCAGGGCTATGGCTACACCTTC. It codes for CATSDLGQGYGYTF.

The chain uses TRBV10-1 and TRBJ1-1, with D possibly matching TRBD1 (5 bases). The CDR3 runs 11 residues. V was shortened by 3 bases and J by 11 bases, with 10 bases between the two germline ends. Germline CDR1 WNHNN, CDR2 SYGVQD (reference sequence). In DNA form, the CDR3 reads TGCGCCAGCAGTGATGCGGGGGTGGCTTTCTTT. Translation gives CASSDAGVAFF.